This TCR beta chain derives from a study of T-cell memory formation after mild COVID-19 (dated by TCRdb to the early 2020s). At the level of the whole study: Most TCR sequence clusters were specific to one of the two donors. The cohort comprised two young, previously healthy adult volunteers, one female and one male. Longitudinal TCRalpha and TCRbeta repertoire sequencing tracked T-cell clones expanding and contracting after mild COVID-19 in a couple of donors. Study-level results and caveats: Contracting CD4+ clones appeared mostly in the CM and EM memory subsets, whereas CD8+ clones were enriched in EMRA. Some responding clones were detected in pre-infection memory, which suggested that pre-existing cross-reactive memory T cells had joined the SARS-CoV-2 response. Clones contracting from day 15 to 85 had balanced CD4/CD8 phenotypes, while a second wave expanding from day 15 to 37 was biased towards CD4+. SARS-CoV-2 specificity of the second-wave clones peaking on day 37 was not confirmed. Only two mild cases were covered by the study, and larger cohorts that include severe cases with pre-infection samples were considered necessary.

Worth noting for this clonotype: Its recognized antigen is unknown. Per-base quality was not reported, and no clone a single base away is much larger than it.

The cysteine opens and the phenylalanine closes a CDR3 of 14 amino acids. Only CDR3 DNA remains: 42 bases, in frame from the first base. Looking up the germline V gene yields CDR1 MGHDK and CDR2 SYGVNS. For this chain, trimming is 4 bases at the V end and 3 bases at the J end, and the number of junction bases without a gene match is 2. Sequencing used an Illumina NovaSeq 6000. TCRalpha and TCRbeta cDNA libraries were constructed by 5'RACE with constant-segment primers, with sample barcodes and unique molecular identifiers being introduced. RNA was extracted from every sample with Trizol reagent. Library amplification was performed in two PCR steps, and a second sample barcode and Illumina TruSeq adapters were introduced in the second step. Sequencing of the libraries was done on an Illumina NovaSeq, producing 2 x 150 bp paired-end reads. The study's processing was this. With migec v1.2.7, reads were demultiplexed and then collapsed into UMI-guided consensus sequences. Using mixcr v2.1.11, UMI consensuses were aligned to TRA and TRB V and J templates and then assembled into clonotypes. Expanded or contracted clonotypes were those called significant by both edgeR and NoisET, with noise models trained on biological replicates. For edgeR calls, a false discovery rate-adjusted p below 0.01 and a log2 fold-change threshold of 1 were applied. PCA with hierarchical clustering of max-normalized trajectories of the 1000 most abundant clonotypes was used as exploratory dynamics analysis. Separately sequenced CD4+ and CD8+ repertoires were used to assign a CD4 or CD8 phenotype to each responding clone. TCRdb applied fastp at Q25 and MiXCR to the public reads, then kept only in-frame beta chains. Entries are consolidated by CDR3 protein sequence, retaining the most common genes and DNA. TCRdb's processing, not the authors', yielded these V and J calls. A total of fewer than 600,000 distinct CDR3 sequences appear in this sample, less than 25% of them only once. Of the sample, roughly 9.1% is held by the ten largest clones.

Ficoll-Paque density gradient centrifugation was used to isolate PBMCs. Sequencing input: PBMCs or a T cell subset sorted from them (not recorded which). This receptor was taken from an adult woman who had mild COVID-19 (a few samples of this study predate the infection). The sample titles of this study are shuffled in the database, so cell type and time point are left out; the donor was told from shared clones. The rearranged chain carries TRBV25-1 and TRBJ1-5; the junction holds 8 bases that match TRBD1. The encoded CDR3 is CASSATGVNQPQHF. In nucleotide form, the sequence is TGTGCCAGCAGTGCGACAGGGGTCAATCAGCCCCAGCATTTT.